A single TCR beta chain is shown here with its context. As yet, its antigen is unknown. These data belong to a study of T cell responses to AZD1222 COVID-19 vaccine. Data came from immunoSEQ multiplex PCR; TCRdb stores just in-frame clones and leaves some out. The table has 140,000 or so clones, 92% seen once. The germline CDR1 and CDR2 sequences are SGHVS and FNYEAQ. Trimming took 2 bases from V and 5 from J, leaving 12 bases between them. This CDR3 is built from 14 residues. Study findings and constraints: Two AZD1222 administrations were followed by greater Spike-specific TCR breadth and depth. Every sample of the repertoires postdated the peak T cell response.

V gene TRBV7-6 combines with J gene TRBJ1-2; D is uncertain. The clonotype comes from an adult who received the AZD1222 COVID-19 vaccine. Sequenced material: peripheral blood, taken 28 days after the second AZD1222 dose. CDR3 residues: CASSLPGRIYGYTF. DNA for the CDR3: TGTGCCAGCAGCTTACCTGGGCGAATTTATGGCTACACCTTC.